This T cell receptor beta chain was found in a study of memory CD4+ T cells and cytomegalovirus serostatus. In the study overall: Of the healthy Belgian adults, roughly ten were CMV seropositive and 20 to 30 seronegative.

Trimming removed 7 bases from V and 4 bases from J, with 10 bases in between. The CDR3 contains 12 residues. CDR1 and CDR2 from the germline V gene are LNHDA and SQIVND (reference sequence). Per the study methods: After removing out-of-frame reads, 2,204,828 distinct TCRbeta sequences remained. Sequenced by immunoSEQ multiplex PCR; TCRdb stores in-frame clones only, minus some. Clone size and the V and J calls come from that table; the DNA yielded D and trimming. The sample shows tens of thousands of clones, 82% of them seen only once. Findings and limits, study-wide: CMV serostatus prediction reached median AUC approximately 0.96, or 0.89 with US-trained model.

The sort gate was single viable CD3+CD4+CD8-CD45RO+ cells for memory CD4+ T cells. As regards this clone: Its antigen is undetermined.

The clonotype was recovered from an adult in good health and CMV-seronegative. The specimen sequenced was memory CD4+ T cells from blood. This chain uses TRBV19 with TRBJ1-2, with unresolved D. CDR3 coding DNA: TGTGCCAGTAACGACGGATCCTATGGCTACACCTTC. It codes for CASNDGSYGYTF. Filled out from reference TRBV19 and TRBJ1-2, the complete variable domain reads DGGITQSPKYLFRKEGQNVTLSCEQNLNHDAMYWYRQDPGQGLRLIYYSQIVNDFQKGDIAEGYSVSREKKESFPLTVTSAQKNPTAFYLCASNDGSYGYTFGSGTRLTVV.